This T cell receptor beta chain was captured by sequencing in a study of blood T cell repertoires in COVID-19. Study-level background: The study drew acute and convalescent COVID-19 samples from the United States, Italy and Spain.

This CDR3 has 14 residues. Deletions cut 3 bases from V and 7 bases from J, with 12 bases between. Germline assignment: CDR1 SGHVS and CDR2 FQNEAQ. TCRdb's copy holds only in-frame clones and misses some; the assay was immunoSEQ multiplex PCR. This table has about 80,000 clones, about 91% appearing once. The chain joins TRBV7-8 to TRBJ1-4; D possibly corresponds to TRBD1 (6 bases). Sequences were obtained from peripheral blood. This sequence was found in a woman aged 80 or older with acute or convalescent COVID-19. The CDR3 DNA reads as TGTGCCAGCAGCTTGGGGGGGCGTTTTGAAAAACTGTTTTTT. This translates into CASSLGGRFEKLFF.